This T cell receptor beta chain is from a study of T cell responses to AZD1222 COVID-19 vaccine. Across the study: Pooling covered second doses at about 4 or about 12 weeks.

Study findings and constraints: Across spike, vaccine-associated CD4 TCRs were found, dominant at 160-218 and 743-854. Compared with day 0, the breadth and depth of the Spike-specific TCR repertoire rose significantly after two doses of AZD1222. Reports say nearly half of spike-specific TCRs go after unmutated variant regions.

In the case of this clone: What it recognizes is unknown.

TCRdb's table, derived via immunoSEQ multiplex PCR, lists solely in-frame clones and lacks some. The repertoire consists of 100,000 to 150,000 clones, with about 87% occurring once and the leading ten covering 4% to 4.5%. With 2 bases removed from V and 1 base from J, the gap between germline ends came to 3 bases. The CDR3 totals 12 residues. CDR1 is SGHRS and CDR2 is YFSETQ in the germline V gene. The chain couples TRBV5-1 to TRBJ1-1, with D uncertain. This TCR derives from an adult in good health. The material was peripheral blood, obtained on day 0 of AZD1222 vaccination. CDR3 in DNA: TGCGCCAGCAGCTTACAGAACACTGAAGCTTTCTTT. Translated, it gives CASSLQNTEAFF. Variable domain in full (rest from reference TRBV5-1 and TRBJ1-1): KAGVTQTPRYLIKTRGQQVTLSCSPISGHRSVSWYQQTPGQGLQFLFEYFSETQRNKGNFPGRFSGRQFSNSRSEMNVSTLELGDSALYLCASSLQNTEAFFGQGTRLTVV.